Below, 27 T cell receptor beta chains from the same sample are listed, as sequenced in a study of T cell responses to AZD1222 COVID-19 vaccine. The table came from immunoSEQ multiplex PCR; TCRdb's copy has only in-frame clones and leaves some out. Of 110,000 or so clones detected, about 91% appear once; the ten largest clones hold 5.5% to 7.5%. The sample here was peripheral blood, taken 28 days after the second AZD1222 dose. The receptor source for this set is an adult who received the AZD1222 COVID-19 vaccine.

A remark on this clone: The junction departs from the called germline gene at one end, perhaps through a read error. V usage is TRBV5-1 and J usage is TRBJ2-1; the D is unclear. From germline, CDR1 is SGHRS and CDR2 YFSETQ. The CDR3 is made up of 11 amino acids. The CDR3 DNA follows: TGCGCCAGCAGCTCCAACAATGAGCAGTTCTTC. This sequence encodes CASSSNNEQFF.

The V call is TRBV6-5, the J call TRBJ1-2; 7 bases line up with TRBD1. The CDR3 sequence is 14 residues long. Trimming cost V 7 bases and J 8 bases; bases outside gene matches: 13. CDR1 and CDR2 from the germline V gene are MNHEY and SVGAGI. The CDR3 loop reads CASTRGEGAGGYTF. CDR3 DNA: TGTGCCAGCACTCGGGGGGAGGGGGCAGGCGGCTACACCTTC.

V is TRBV4-1 and J is TRBJ2-1; D call uncertain. This CDR3 region has 14 residues. Trimming stripped 3 bases from V and 4 bases from J, with 10 bases between. CDR1 and CDR2 (germline): MGHRA, YSYEKL. The CDR3 spells CASSHPRQYNEQFF. The CDR3 coding sequence is TGCGCCAGCAGCCATCCTCGCCAGTACAATGAGCAGTTCTTC.

J is TRBJ1-1 and V is TRBV28, with 8 bases fitting TRBD1. This CDR3 has 14 amino acids. V lost 4 bases and J lost 7; bases outside the gene matches: 8. Germline V CDR1 and CDR2: MDHEN, SYDVKM. The CDR3 DNA follows: TGTGCCAGCAGTTCCCGCGGGGGGACAGGTGAAGCTTTCTTT. Residues: CASSSRGGTGEAFF.

The CDR3 sequence is CASTRTENEKLFF. The DNA for the CDR3 is TGTGCCAGTACCCGGACAGAGAATGAAAAACTGTTTTTT. The J gene is TRBJ1-4, the V gene TRBV19; weak D call: TRBD1 (6 bases). CDR3 length: 13 residues. Trimming stripped 7 bases from V and 5 bases from J, with 11 bases between. CDR1 is LNHDA, CDR2 SQIVND, per germline (reference sequence).

The chain employs TRBV10-3 and TRBJ2-5; D not resolved. The CDR3 is 14 amino acids. Germline V CDR1 and CDR2: ENHRY, SYGVKD. Trimming removed 3 bases from V and 2 bases from J, with 10 bases in between. Here the CDR3 reads CAISDSARQETQYF. The CDR3 nucleotides read TGTGCCATCAGTGACTCCGCAAGACAAGAGACCCAGTACTTC.

The genes are TRBV9 and TRBJ1-2, with 10 bases fitting TRBD1. The CDR3 is 17 amino acids. V was pared by 0 bases and J by 10 bases, with 15 bases of the junction left unmatched. CDR1 and CDR2 (germline): SGDLS, YYNGEE. In nucleotides, the CDR3 is TGTGCCAGCAGCGTAGCGACAGGGGGCTCAACGGTCGATGACTACACCTTC. Translating it yields CASSVATGGSTVDDYTF.

The V gene is TRBV27, the J gene TRBJ1-1, with D perhaps matching TRBD1 (5 bases). Deletions cut 4 bases from V and 11 bases from J, with 20 bases between. This CDR3 comprises 14 residues. Germline values: CDR1 MNHEY, CDR2 SMNVEV (reference sequence). CDR3 sequence reads: CASSSGTVGEGAFF. DNA for the CDR3: TGTGCCAGCAGTTCCGGGACGGTGGGAGAGGGGGCTTTCTTT.

The chain has TRBV7-9 and TRBJ1-1; D may be TRBD1 (5 bases). Germline V CDR1 and CDR2: SEHNR, FQNEAQ (reference sequence). The ends were cut back, 6 bases at V and 3 bases at J, with 8 bases in the middle. The CDR3 has 12 amino acids. The CDR3 loop is CASRSRDTEAFF. The CDR3 nucleotides are TGTGCCAGCAGGAGCAGGGACACTGAAGCTTTCTTT.

J is TRBJ1-1 and V is TRBV10-1; D remains unclear. The V end lost 3 bases, the J end lost 1 base, and 12 bases lay between the germline ends. The V gene's germline CDR1 is WNHNN and CDR2 SYGVQD (reference sequence). This CDR3 is built from 15 residues. The DNA of the CDR3 is TGCGCCAGCAGTGACGGAAGGGCCGGGAACACTGAAGCTTTCTTT. It translates to CASSDGRAGNTEAFF.

The chain carries TRBV6-2 or TRBV6-3 and TRBJ2-2, with TRBD1 matching over 8 bases. The J segment lost 4 bases and the V segment lost 0 bases, leaving 13 bases of the junction unmatched. CDR3 length equals 19 residues. Germline V lookup: CDR1 MNHEY, CDR2 SVGEGT. Here the CDR3 DNA reads TGTGCCAGCAGTTACTCGATAGGCGGGCGGGACAGGTCCACCGGGGAGCTGTTTTTT. It encodes CASSYSIGGRDRSTGELFF.

This clone showed up just once. This rearrangement joins TRBV5-1 to TRBJ2-3; maybe TRBD2 (6 bases). CDR1 is SGHRS, CDR2 YFSETQ, per germline. The CDR3 length is 15 residues. Trimming stripped 1 base from V and 1 base from J, with 10 bases between. The CDR3 sequence is CASSLRGSGTDTQYF. The CDR3 DNA reads as TGCGCCAGCAGCTTGCGGGGGTCTGGCACAGATACGCAGTATTTT.

The genes are TRBV5-1 and TRBJ2-5, with 9 nucleotides matching TRBD2. The V gene's germline CDR1 is SGHRS and CDR2 YFSETQ. CDR3 length: 15 amino acids. V gave up 1 base and J gave up 2 bases; unmatched junction bases: 3. In DNA form, the CDR3 reads TGCGCCAGCAGCTTGAGCGGGGGGAAACAAGAGACCCAGTACTTC. Translating it yields CASSLSGGKQETQYF.

V usage is TRBV6-5 and J usage is TRBJ2-3; possibly TRBD2 for D (7 bases). The CDR3 totals 14 residues. Trimming removed 7 bases from V and 1 base from J, with 12 bases in between. Germline loops: CDR1 MNHEY, CDR2 SVGAGI. In DNA form, the CDR3 reads TGTGCCAGCACCTGGGGGGGCCGCACAGATACGCAGTATTTT. This codes for CASTWGGRTDTQYF.

The CDR3 coding sequence is TGTGCCAGCAGTGAAGCGGACAGCCGAATGAACACTGAAGCTTTCTTT. It encodes CASSEADSRMNTEAFF. This chain joins TRBV6-1 and TRBJ1-1, with a weak D call TRBD1 (6 bases). This CDR3 contains 16 residues. Between the trimmed V and J ends, which lost 0 bases and 0 bases, there was a span of 11 bases. Germline V gene data show CDR1 as MNHNS and CDR2 as SASEGT.

The chain employs TRBV7-6 and TRBJ1-6; TRBD1 matches at 8 bases. There are 19 residues in the CDR3. V shed 5 bases and J 0 bases; nucleotides not matched to a gene: 12. Per germline, CDR1 SGHVS and CDR2 FNYEAQ. This CDR3 reads CASSPSMRTGSSYNSPLHF. The CDR3, as DNA: TGTGCCAGCAGCCCGAGCATGCGGACAGGGAGCTCCTATAATTCACCCCTCCACTTT.

This chain connects TRBV6-1 to TRBJ2-1; D is undetermined. V gave up 2 bases and J gave up 0 bases, with 8 bases separating them. CDR1 is MNHNS, CDR2 SASEGT, per germline. The CDR3 length is 15 residues. The CDR3: CASSERLASYNEQFF. The CDR3 DNA reads as TGTGCCAGCAGTGAACGTTTGGCCTCCTACAATGAGCAGTTCTTC.

This clone was seen more than once but under ten times. V usage is TRBV5-4 and J usage is TRBJ1-1; 9 nucleotides line up with TRBD1. The CDR3 sequence is 16 residues long. Germline values: CDR1 SGHNT, CDR2 YYREEE (reference sequence). The junction had 12 bases not matched to a gene; V was cut back by 6 bases and J by 3 bases. The CDR3 DNA reads TGTGCCAGCAACATTGGGGGGGACAGGGCGGACACTGAAGCTTTCTTT. Encoded protein: CASNIGGDRADTEAFF.

This clone was seen just once. The J gene is TRBJ1-1, the V gene TRBV6-4; TRBD1 matches at 7 bases. The V gene end was trimmed by 10 bases and the J gene end by 5 bases; junction bases not matched to a gene: 19. This CDR3 region has 16 residues. Germline assignment: CDR1 MRHNA and CDR2 SNTAGT. The chain's CDR3 is CATEEGAALDSTEAFF. The CDR3 DNA sequence: TGTGCCACAGAGGAGGGGGCTGCGTTAGACTCGACTGAAGCTTTCTTT.

This clone was counted a single time. This chain connects TRBV6-1 to TRBJ1-1; D not resolved. Per germline, CDR1 MNHNS and CDR2 SASEGT. V was cut by 3 bases and J by 5 bases, with 7 bases left in between. The CDR3 length is 12 residues. CDR3 coding DNA: TGTGCCAGCAGTGAGGTAGGGACTGAAGCTTTCTTT. Residues: CASSEVGTEAFF.

The V and J genes are TRBV7-6 and TRBJ1-4; 7 bases fit TRBD1. The CDR3 has 18 residues. CDR1 and CDR2 from the germline V gene are SGHVS and FNYEAQ. Unmatched junction bases numbered 11, after V lost 4 bases and J lost 0 bases. This CDR3 reads CASSSYRGSSATNEKLFF. The CDR3 DNA follows: TGTGCCAGCAGCTCATACAGGGGTTCGTCTGCAACTAATGAAAAACTGTTTTTT. Variable domain in full (rest from reference TRBV7-6 and TRBJ1-4): GAGVSQSPRYKVTKRGQDVALRCDPISGHVSLYWYRQALGQGPEFLTYFNYEAQQDKSGLPNDRFSAERPEGSISTLTIQRTEQRDSAMYRCASSSYRGSSATNEKLFFGSGTQLSVL.

V usage is TRBV7-2 and J usage is TRBJ2-3; D might be TRBD1 (6 bases). The CDR3 contains 17 residues. V lost 5 bases to trimming and J lost 2 bases, with 20 bases between them. The V gene's germline CDR1 is SGHTA and CDR2 FQGNSA. The CDR3 region is CASSLRRGSQITDTQYF. CDR3 DNA sequence: TGTGCCAGCAGCCTTAGAAGGGGGTCTCAAATCACAGATACGCAGTATTTT.

The chain is built from TRBV19 and TRBJ2-1, with D perhaps given as TRBD1 or TRBD2 (5 bases each). Trimming stripped 6 bases from V and 10 bases from J, with 25 bases between. The CDR3 totals 16 residues. Germline V lookup: CDR1 LNHDA, CDR2 SQIVND (reference sequence). CDR3 DNA sequence: TGTGCCAGTAGCCCCCTGGGCAGGGACCCTAGTGGGGAGCAGTTCTTC. Its protein product is CASSPLGRDPSGEQFF.

The chain links TRBV6-6 to TRBJ1-2; no reliable D call. This CDR3 is built from 16 residues. CDR1 is MNHNY, CDR2 SVGAGI, per germline (reference sequence). Trimming pared 0 bases from V and 5 bases from J, leaving 16 bases between. CDR3 residues: CASSYSRPREEYGYTF. CDR3 nucleotide sequence: TGTGCCAGCAGTTACTCCAGACCGAGGGAGGAGTATGGCTACACCTTC.

V gene TRBV9 combines with J gene TRBJ2-5, with 10 bases that match TRBD1. Germline V gives CDR1 SGDLS, CDR2 YYNGEE. Unmatched junction bases numbered 4, after V lost 0 bases and J lost 5 bases. CDR3 length: 15 amino acids. The DNA for the CDR3 is TGTGCCAGCAGCGTAGGGGACAGGGGTGTGGAGACCCAGTACTTC. Its translation is CASSVGDRGVETQYF.

J is TRBJ1-1 and V is TRBV6-5, with TRBD1 matching over 7 bases. Germline loops: CDR1 MNHEY, CDR2 SVGAGI. This CDR3 contains 15 residues. V was clipped by 5 bases and J by 3 bases; unmatched bases: 9. The CDR3 loop is CASSQHPTGDTEAFF. The CDR3 DNA follows: TGTGCCAGCAGTCAACATCCTACAGGGGACACTGAAGCTTTCTTT.

The chain is built from TRBV18 and TRBJ1-2; unclear D gene. The CDR3 totals 13 residues. V dropped 2 bases and J dropped 4 bases, with 8 bases sitting between them. Germline CDR1 reads KGHSH; CDR2 reads LQKENI. CDR3 coding DNA: TGTGCCAGCTCACCATCCCCGGGCTATGGCTACACCTTC. Translating it yields CASSPSPGYGYTF. The variable domain in full, with the rest retrieved from reference TRBV18 and TRBJ1-2, is NAGVMQNPRHLVRRRGQEARLRCSPMKGHSHVYWYRQLPEEGLKFMVYLQKENIIDESGMPKERFSAEFPKEGPSILRIQQVVRGDSAAYFCASSPSPGYGYTFGSGTRLTVV.